This TCR beta chain was observed in a study of cytomegalovirus exposure and HLA in healthy donors. In the PCR, 60 Vbeta and 13 Jbeta primers were used. Authors' processing steps: In a later analysis, of roughly 83 million unique beta chains, roughly 9.9 million appeared in at least two donors. Profiling relied on immunoSEQ multiplex PCR, and the TCRdb table lists in-frame clones only, not all of them. D and trimming were read from the DNA, whereas the V and J calls and clone size are those reported in that table. Of around 140,000 clones in the sample, roughly 80% were seen once. Study observations and caveats: Previous analysis showed most TCR beta V segments were productive about 87% or about 30% of the time. Reports indicate that TCR beta sequences accurately predicted the HLA-A and HLA-B alleles of most subjects. The majority of CMV-associated TCR beta chains were reported as apparently HLA-restricted in a later analysis.

As to this clone: The antigen remains unidentified.

CDR3 size: 15 residues. With V trimmed by 0 bases and J by 3 bases, 2 bases remained unmatched. Germline V lookup: CDR1 MGHRA, CDR2 YSYEKL. Sequenced input: PBMCs. This sequence originates from a man in his forties in good health and CMV-seronegative. This chain uses TRBV4-1 with TRBJ1-3; 7 bases map to TRBD1. The CDR3 protein is CASSQDDRVGNTIYF. CDR3 DNA: TGCGCCAGCAGCCAAGATGACAGGGTTGGAAACACCATATATTTT.